The present TCR beta chain was sequenced within a study of CD8+ T cells in alopecia areata (dated by TCRdb to between 2018 and 2020). For context, the study as a whole: The treated patients, all with moderate-to-severe alopecia areata, were enrolled in an open-label pilot trial of oral tofacitinib given at 5 to 10 mg twice daily. Patients stayed on tofacitinib for 6 to 18 months and then had 6 months of follow-up off drug so that delayed response and recurrence could be assessed. In treated patients, disease severity was measured using the SALT score, which gives the percentage of scalp surface area affected. To study T cell clonal expansion in alopecia areata, the researchers applied high-throughput TCRbeta sequencing to both the C3H/HeJ mouse model and human patients. Human TCRbeta sequencing covered scalp tissue and sorted CD4+ and CD8+ peripheral blood T cells from patchy and totalis/universalis alopecia areata patients and healthy controls. Biopsies were taken from tofacitinib-treated patients at baseline and at 4 and 24 weeks of treatment, and a later scalp biopsy was taken in several of the tofacitinib-treated patients. Clonality in the scalp was compared among normal scalp (n=4), patchy alopecia areata scalp (n=8), and alopecia totalis/universalis scalp (n=8). RNA came from the PAXgene miRNA kit for fixed scalp, the miRNeasy kit for PBMCs, and the RNeasy kit for mouse skin. TCRbeta CDR3 regions were amplified by immunoSEQ multiplex PCR using 35 Vbeta forward and 13 Jbeta reverse primers. Summary of the overall study and its limitations: Scalp TCR repertoire analysis is complicated because resident alphabeta T cells in normal human skin are also sequenced, whereas mouse skin is dominated by gammadelta T cells. Compared with normal scalp, lesional scalp had higher clonality and more expanded CD8+ clones, particularly in alopecia totalis/universalis, a pattern that suggests antigenic drive. Shared TCR sequences between patients were less evident than in mice, which may be partly attributable to HLA diversity in the patient population. Scalp clonality and the number of expanded CD8+ clones among the top 100 scalp clones were significantly decreased by tofacitinib. Because the treated cohort was small and included a single nonresponder, larger studies are needed to assess links between baseline CD8+ expansion and response. Many expanded lesional clones persisted in scalp and blood during tofacitinib treatment, which may partly explain relapse after stopping treatment.

The CDR3, cysteine through phenylalanine, is 15 amino acids long. The kept DNA is CDR3 alone, 45 bases in frame from the first base. The V and J ends are trimmed by 5 bases and 0 bases, leaving 8 bases between them. CDR1 and CDR2 were assigned from the germline V gene (reference sequence) as LNHDA and SQIVND. With respect to this clone: The antigen it binds to is not known. Per-base qualities were not stored, and no clone one base away is much larger.

The method behind the library was the immunoSEQ multiplex PCR assay. RNA was extracted from all samples and reverse transcribed into cDNA, which served as template for TCR sequencing. SuperScript III was used for first-strand cDNA synthesis, primed with a 2:1 mix of oligo-dT and random hexamers. A synthetic immune receptor repertoire was used to assess amplification bias, and residual bias was removed computationally. Per the source publication's procedure: After raw reads were preprocessed to remove errors, the CDR3 was defined following IMGT conventions as running from the conserved cysteine to phenylalanine. To get clonality, Shannon entropy was normalized by log2 of the number of productive unique TCRs and the result was subtracted from 1. CD4 or CD8 identity of scalp clones was inferred by cross-referencing scalp TCRbeta sequences with sorted blood CD4 and CD8 repertoires. Imported from immuneACCESS, the table was reduced by TCRdb to in-frame sequences with V and J called. These copies leave out some clones; in studies compared against another copy, an unresolved V gene accounts for under half, and the cause of the remainder is not known. The DNA was the basis for D and trimming; V, J and clone size are from that table. The sample table holds 150,000 to 200,000 clones, of which about three fifths were seen once. The top ten clonotypes cover 0.91% of the sample.

The time point label for this specimen denotes: approximately 4 weeks on oral tofacitinib. The label giving this sample's treatment or condition can be read as: oral pan-JAK inhibitor, 5-10 mg twice daily. Peripheral blood and lesional scalp punch biopsies were obtained from patients with alopecia areata. PBMCs were separated by density centrifugation and stained for CD3, CD4 and CD8, after which CD4+ and CD8+ T cells were sorted on a FACSAria. The sample in question was CD4+ T cells sorted from blood, obtained at week 4, from a patient treated with tofacitinib. The V and J segments used are TRBV19 and TRBJ2-6; a tentative D call is TRBD1 (6 bases match). This TCR was recovered from a human donor with alopecia areata. The CDR3 reads as follows: CASSSTGSGANVLTF. Read as DNA, the sequence is TGTGCCAGTAGTTCGACAGGCTCTGGGGCCAACGTCCTGACTTTC.